The 5 T cell receptor beta chains presented below share a single source sample, sequenced in a study of blood T cell repertoires in COVID-19. The method was immunoSEQ multiplex PCR; TCRdb's version includes in-frame clones alone and lacks a portion of them. This table holds 150,000 or so clones, 85% to 95% found once. Sequences were obtained from peripheral blood. Receptors originate from a man over 45 with acute or convalescent COVID-19.

The chain recombines TRBV28 with TRBJ2-4; 7 nucleotides agree with TRBD1. Germline CDR1 and CDR2: MDHEN and SYDVKM. J lost 4 bases, V lost 2 bases, and 5 bases had no gene match. This CDR3 has 15 amino acids. CDR3 coding DNA: TGTGCCAGCAGTTTACCGGGACAGATGAAAAACATTCAGTACTTC. It encodes CASSLPGQMKNIQYF.

The genes are TRBV7-9 and TRBJ1-2, with D unclear. The ends were cut back, 1 base at V and 3 bases at J, with 6 bases in the middle. In germline, CDR1 is SEHNR, CDR2 FQNEAQ (reference sequence). The CDR3 is 13 residues long. The CDR3: CASSLETDYGYTF. The DNA for the CDR3 is TGTGCCAGCAGCTTAGAAACGGACTATGGCTACACCTTC.

This clone was found a few times. V is TRBV6-5 and J is TRBJ1-1; the D is unclear. The germline V gene has CDR1 MNHEY and CDR2 SVGAGI. The CDR3 sequence is 13 residues long. V lost 5 bases to trimming and J lost 6 bases, with 13 bases between them. The CDR3 region is CASSQYSTAEAFF. CDR3 bases: TGTGCCAGCAGTCAATACAGCACCGCTGAAGCTTTCTTT.

The chain has TRBV4-1 and TRBJ2-5; D unresolved. CDR3 size: 17 residues. CDR1 and CDR2 (germline): MGHRA, YSYEKL. The germline V and J ends were trimmed by 1 base and 0 bases, with 15 bases remaining between them. The CDR3 coding sequence is TGCGCCAGCAGCCAAGTAAGCGCAGAATACCACCAAGAGACCCAGTACTTC. Protein sequence: CASSQVSAEYHQETQYF.

The rearrangement joins TRBV5-1 to TRBJ1-1; TRBD1 matches 10 bases. The CDR3 consists of 15 residues. The germline V gene encodes CDR1 SGHRS and CDR2 YFSETQ. The trim removed 4 bases at V and 4 bases at J, leaving 7 bases unmatched. CDR3 sequence (DNA): TGCGCCAGCAGCCTGGGACAGGGGTTTGGCACTGAAGCTTTCTTT. Residues: CASSLGQGFGTEAFF.